This TCR beta chain was found in a study of long-term antiretroviral therapy in people with HIV. As to this clone: What it binds is not known.

Whole-study findings and limits: Post-ART samples showed increased diversity that remained below transplant donor control levels. Blood collection from about 2003 to 2017 possibly occurred under older ART regimens.

The libraries were made with immunoSEQ v3.0 at survey level. Data came from immunoSEQ multiplex PCR; TCRdb stores just in-frame clones and leaves some out. The sample has 25,000 to 30,000 clones, 80% to 90% seen once. This CDR3 has 14 amino acids. V lost 5 bases, J lost 6 bases, and 8 bases stayed unmatched. CDR1 is SGHTA and CDR2 is FQGTGA in the germline V gene. The sample in question was unsorted PBMCs, obtained 1.8 years after starting antiretroviral therapy. The rearrangement uses TRBV7-3 and TRBJ2-7, with 9 positions matching TRBD1. The TCR originated in a young woman with HIV. The CDR3 DNA sequence: TGTGCCAGCAGCCCCGGGACAGGGAAGCTCGAGCAGTACTTC. Its translation is CASSPGTGKLEQYF.